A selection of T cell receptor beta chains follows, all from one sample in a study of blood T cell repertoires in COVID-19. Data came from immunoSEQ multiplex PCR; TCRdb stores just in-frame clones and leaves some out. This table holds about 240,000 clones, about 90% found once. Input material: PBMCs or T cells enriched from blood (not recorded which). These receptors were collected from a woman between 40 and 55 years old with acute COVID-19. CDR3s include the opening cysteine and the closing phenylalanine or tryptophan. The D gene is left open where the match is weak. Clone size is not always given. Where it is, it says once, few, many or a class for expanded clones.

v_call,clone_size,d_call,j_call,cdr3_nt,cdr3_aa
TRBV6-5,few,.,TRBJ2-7,TGTGCCAGCAGTTACGACTACTCGGGAAGTCTCTACGAGCAGTACTTC,CASSYDYSGSLYEQYF
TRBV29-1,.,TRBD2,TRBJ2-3,TGCAGCGTTGCGACTAGCGGGTTTACAGATACGCAGTATTTT,CSVATSGFTDTQYF
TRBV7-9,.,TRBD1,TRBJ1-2,TGTGCCAGCAGCTTAGCTGCAGGGGGCCTCTATGGCTACACCTTC,CASSLAAGGLYGYTF
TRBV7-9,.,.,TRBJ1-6,TGTGCCAGCAGCTTAGTCGGGGATAATTCACCCCTCCACTTT,CASSLVGDNSPLHF
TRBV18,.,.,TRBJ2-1,TGTGCCAGCTCAGGTAGATCGCACAATGAGCAGTTCTTC,CASSGRSHNEQFF
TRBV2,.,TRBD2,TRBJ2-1,TGTGCCAGCAGCCGGACTAGCGGGAGGTATGAGCAGTTCTTC,CASSRTSGRYEQFF
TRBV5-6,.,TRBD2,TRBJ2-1,TGTGCCAGCAGCGGGGGGGGACTAGCGGGAAATACCTACAATGAGCAGTTCTTC,CASSGGGLAGNTYNEQFF
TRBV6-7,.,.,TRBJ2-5,TGTGCCAGCAGTTACTCCCGGGGGGAGACCCAGTACTTC,CASSYSRGETQYF
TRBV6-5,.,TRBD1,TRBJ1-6,TGTGCCAGCAGTTACTCTGGGACAGGGGTTTCACCCCTCCACTTT,CASSYSGTGVSPLHF
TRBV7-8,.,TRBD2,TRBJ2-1,TGTGCCAGCAGTGAAAGTTTGCGGGAGGCCTCCTACAATGAGCAGTTCTTC,CASSESLREASYNEQFF
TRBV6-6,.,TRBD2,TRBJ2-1,TGTGCCAGCAGTTCCCGGTGGAGCGGGAGGGCCAATGAGCAGTTCTTC,CASSSRWSGRANEQFF
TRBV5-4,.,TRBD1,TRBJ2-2,TGTGCCAGCAGCAGGGACAGCTACACCGGGGAGCTGTTTTTT,CASSRDSYTGELFF
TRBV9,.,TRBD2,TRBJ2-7,TGTGCCAGCAGCGGTCCAAAGACTAGCAACCCCCACGAGCAGTACTTC,CASSGPKTSNPHEQYF
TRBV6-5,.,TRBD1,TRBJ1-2,TGTGCCAGCAGCACGGACAGGGACTATGGCTACACCTTC,CASSTDRDYGYTF
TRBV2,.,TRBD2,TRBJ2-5,TGTGCCAGCAGTGAACTAGCGGGCGTACAAGAGACCCAGTACTTC,CASSELAGVQETQYF
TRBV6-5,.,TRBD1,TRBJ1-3,TGTGCCAGCAGCACCGGGACAGAAGGAAACACCATATATTTT,CASSTGTEGNTIYF
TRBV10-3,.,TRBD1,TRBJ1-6,TGTGCCATCAGTTTGACAGGGCAGAATTCACCCCTCCACTTT,CAISLTGQNSPLHF
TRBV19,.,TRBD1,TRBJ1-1,TGTGCCACCATCCATGGACAGGGAAAAGGGATGAACACTGAAGCTTTCTTT,CATIHGQGKGMNTEAFF
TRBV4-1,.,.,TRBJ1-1,TGCGCCAGCAGCCATCCCCCGCGGACAGTGAACACTGAAGCTTTCTTT,CASSHPPRTVNTEAFF
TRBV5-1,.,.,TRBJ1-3,TGCGCCAGCAGCCCGGGGAGCGCGGGAAACACCATATATTTT,CASSPGSAGNTIYF